Shown below are 9 T cell receptor beta chains from a single sample sequenced in a study of T cell responses to AZD1222 COVID-19 vaccine. TCRdb's copy holds only in-frame clones and misses some; the assay was immunoSEQ multiplex PCR. The table shows 150,000 to 200,000 clones, with 92% occurring only once. The source material was peripheral blood, sampled 28 days after the second AZD1222 dose. The source of these receptors is an adult who received the AZD1222 COVID-19 vaccine.

This clone showed up just a few times. The chain carries TRBV6-1 and TRBJ2-3; 12 nucleotides align to TRBD2. This CDR3 has 15 residues. Trimming cost V 2 bases and J 4 bases; bases outside gene matches: 1. CDR1 MNHNS and CDR2 SASEGT come from the germline V gene. CDR3 nucleotides: TGTGCCAGCAGTGAACTAGCGGGGGGGCCAGATACGCAGTATTTT. Its translation is CASSELAGGPDTQYF.

This clone was observed a single time. This rearrangement joins TRBV18 to TRBJ1-4; D is ambiguous. The V end lost 2 bases, the J end lost 8 bases, and 12 bases lay between the germline ends. Per germline, CDR1 KGHSH and CDR2 LQKENI. This CDR3 spans 14 amino acids. DNA of the CDR3: TGTGCCAGCTCACCAGAAAATAGATGGGAAAAACTGTTTTTT. This encodes CASSPENRWEKLFF.

This sequence joins TRBV6-1 and TRBJ1-6, with D hard to call. The V end was cut by 0 bases, the J end by 7 bases, with 4 bases between. CDR3 length equals 13 residues. Germline V gene sequence: CDR1 MNHNS, CDR2 SASEGT. The CDR3 here is CASSEATNSPLHF. CDR3 sequence (DNA): TGTGCCAGCAGTGAAGCGACAAATTCACCCCTCCACTTT.

The chain combines TRBV4-2 with TRBJ2-5; D is ambiguous. The CDR3 sequence is 14 residues long. CDR1 and CDR2 (germline): LGHNA, YNFKEQ. The germline V and J ends were trimmed by 1 base and 3 bases, with 9 bases remaining between them. The CDR3 protein is CASSQVGGEETQYF. The CDR3 coding sequence is TGTGCCAGCAGCCAAGTAGGTGGGGAAGAGACCCAGTACTTC.

This chain connects TRBV18 to TRBJ1-1; 7 bases fit TRBD1. V lost 4 bases, J lost 1 base, and 6 bases stayed unmatched. Germline loops: CDR1 KGHSH, CDR2 LQKENI. This CDR3 has 15 residues. This CDR3 reads CASSLAEGANTEAFF. The CDR3 bases are TGTGCCAGCTCACTCGCGGAGGGGGCGAACACTGAAGCTTTCTTT.

The chain recombines TRBV2 with TRBJ1-3; possible D gene TRBD1, 5 bases. The V end lost 6 bases, the J end lost 1 base, and 16 bases lay between the germline ends. Germline CDR1 and CDR2: SNHLY and FYNNEI. The CDR3 covers 16 residues. For the CDR3, the DNA is TGTGCCAGCAGGACGCCTCCAGGGCTGTCTGGAAACACCATATATTTT. It yields the protein CASRTPPGLSGNTIYF.

Only one count was recorded for this clone. The V gene is TRBV19, the J gene TRBJ2-2; D is unclear. V was shortened by 2 bases and J by 8 bases, with 9 bases between the two germline ends. Germline CDR1 LNHDA, CDR2 SQIVND (reference sequence). The CDR3 length is 13 residues. The chain's CDR3 is CASSIRERGELFF. CDR3 DNA sequence: TGTGCCAGTAGTATAAGGGAAAGGGGGGAGCTGTTTTTT.

This chain uses TRBV25-1 with TRBJ2-6; TRBD1 agrees at 7 bases. Per germline, CDR1 MGHDK and CDR2 SYGVNS. The CDR3 contains 17 residues. J lost 0 bases, V lost 5 bases, and 7 bases had no gene match. CDR3 protein: CASSRDRPASGANVLTF. The CDR3 DNA reads TGTGCCAGCAGTCGGGACAGACCCGCCTCTGGGGCCAACGTCCTGACTTTC.

In this sample, this clone turned up once. This sequence joins TRBV3-1 (or the pseudogene TRBV3-2) and TRBJ2-3; D uncertain. Trimming stripped 2 bases from V and 9 bases from J, with 9 bases between. CDR1 LGHDT and CDR2 YNNKEL come from the germline V gene (reference sequence). This CDR3 has 12 residues. CDR3 DNA sequence: TGTGCCAGCAGCCAATTAGGAGAAACGCAGTATTTT. Translating it yields CASSQLGETQYF.